This TCR beta chain was recovered during a study of radiation and T cells in renal cell carcinoma. This CDR3 is built from 11 residues. The ends were cut back, 6 bases at V and 0 bases at J, with 5 bases in the middle. Looked up from germline, CDR1 is DFQATT and CDR2 is SNEGSKA (reference sequence). The time point is: blood 4 weeks post-SBRT, at nephrectomy. The sample's treatment: 15 Gy SBRT to primary tumor, nephrectomy 4 weeks later. Nephrectomy followed 15 Gy stereotactic body radiation by 4 weeks. After SBRT, blood was collected at 2 and 4 weeks, plus baseline. The patient's renal cell carcinoma had clear cell pathology. The method was immunoSEQ multiplex PCR; TCRdb's version includes in-frame clones alone and lacks a portion of them. The sample yields more than 120,000 clones, less than 90% seen once.

This sequence joins TRBV20-1 and TRBJ2-5; D gene uncertain. Specimen: blood, collected from a patient whose treatment included radiotherapy and nephrectomy. This receptor was taken from a woman aged 45-60 years with renal cell carcinoma. CDR3 sequence: CSARNQETQYF. The CDR3 DNA reads as TGCAGTGCCCGAAACCAAGAGACCCAGTACTTC.